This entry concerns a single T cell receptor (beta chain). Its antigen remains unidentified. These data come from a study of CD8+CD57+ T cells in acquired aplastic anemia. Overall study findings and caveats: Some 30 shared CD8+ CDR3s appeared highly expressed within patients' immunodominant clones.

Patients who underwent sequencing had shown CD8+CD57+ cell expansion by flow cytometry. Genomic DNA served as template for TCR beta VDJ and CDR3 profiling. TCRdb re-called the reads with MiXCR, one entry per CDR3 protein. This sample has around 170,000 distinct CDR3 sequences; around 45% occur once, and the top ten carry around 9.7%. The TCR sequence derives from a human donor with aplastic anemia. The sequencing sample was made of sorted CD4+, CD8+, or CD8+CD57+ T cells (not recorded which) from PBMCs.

The CDR3 loop is CSARDITDVKETQYF. CDR3 bases: TGCAGTGCTAGAGATATCACCGATGTTAAAGAGACCCAGTACTTC. The chain employs TRBV20-1 and TRBJ2-5; D is unresolved. V lost 0 bases and J lost 3, with 14 bases in between. Germline values: CDR1 DFQATT, CDR2 SNEGSKA (reference sequence). The length of the CDR3 is 15 residues.